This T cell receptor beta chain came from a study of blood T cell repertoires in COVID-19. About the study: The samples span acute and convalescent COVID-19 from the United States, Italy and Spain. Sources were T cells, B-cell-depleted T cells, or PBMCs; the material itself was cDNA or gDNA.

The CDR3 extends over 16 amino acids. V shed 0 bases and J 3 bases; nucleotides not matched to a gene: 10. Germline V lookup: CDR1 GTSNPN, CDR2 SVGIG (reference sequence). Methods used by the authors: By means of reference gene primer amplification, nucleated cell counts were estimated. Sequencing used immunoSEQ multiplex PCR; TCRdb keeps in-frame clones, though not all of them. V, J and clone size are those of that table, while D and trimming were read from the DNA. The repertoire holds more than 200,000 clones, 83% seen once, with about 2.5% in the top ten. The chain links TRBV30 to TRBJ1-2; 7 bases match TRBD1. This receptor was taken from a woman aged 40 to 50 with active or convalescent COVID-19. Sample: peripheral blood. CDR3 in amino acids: CAWSVRRGGIDYGYTF. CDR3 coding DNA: TGTGCCTGGAGTGTACGGAGAGGGGGCATCGACTATGGCTACACCTTC.